This record looks at one TCR beta chain sequence and its context. This sample was taken from a study of blood T cell repertoires in COVID-19. Germline CDR1 and CDR2: KGHSH and LQKENI. V gave up 5 bases and J gave up 8 bases, with 19 bases separating them. The CDR3 is 14 residues long. Libraries were prepared by immunoSEQ multiplex PCR; TCRdb keeps only in-frame clonotypes and omits some of them. The top ten hold roughly 2.7% of the sample, which has 200,000 to 250,000 clones, approximately 90% seen once. The chain couples TRBV18 to TRBJ2-7; tentatively, D is TRBD1 (8 bases). This receptor was obtained from a man younger than 40 with COVID-19, enrolled during active disease. Sequences were obtained from peripheral blood. CDR3 sequence: CASSSGQGGPKQYF. CDR3 in DNA: TGTGCCAGCTCATCCGGACAGGGAGGGCCTAAGCAGTACTTC.